Shown below are 29 T cell receptor beta chains from a single sample sequenced in a study of CD8+ T cells in alopecia areata. The authors extracted RNA and reverse transcribed it into cDNA as the sequencing template. Method: immunoSEQ multiplex PCR; TCRdb's copy keeps in-frame clones and lacks some. The profile covers under 350,000 clones, none occurring a single time. Cell sorting was performed on pooled cutaneous lymph node cells with CD4, CD8alpha, NKG2D, NKG2ACE and other markers. Sequencing input: CD4+ T cells sorted from a lymph node. The receptors derive from a C3H/HeJ mouse with alopecia areata. For the strain, the MHC haplotype given is H2-k.

This clone was counted between two and nine times. This may stem from a read error, because a much larger clone lies one nucleotide away. Each gene name is a mouse one. The CDR3 end falls 4 residues outside the read, so it is completed with the germline J gene. The chain links TRBV13-1 to TRBJ2-3; TRBD2 matches at 9 bases. The CDR3 runs to 15 residues. Looked up from germline, CDR1 is NSHNY and CDR2 is SYGAGN. V was pared by 3 bases and J by 0 bases, with 2 bases of the junction left unmatched. Partial CDR3 DNA: TGTGCCAGCAGTGGGACTGGGGATAGTGCAGAA. Protein product: CASSGTGDSAE. The full CDR3 protein is CASSGTGDSAETLYF.

This clone turned up a few times. The gene names given are mouse names. The read ends 4 residues shy of where the CDR3 ends; the end is completed using the germline J gene. The chain is built from TRBV13-1 and TRBJ2-1; TRBD2 aligns across 10 bases. Per the germline V gene, CDR1 is NSHNY and CDR2 is SYGAGN. V lost 2 bases to trimming and J lost 6 bases; unmatched junction nucleotides: 5. CDR3 size: 15 residues. CDR3 DNA, as far as it was read: TGTGCCAGCAGTGAGCTGGGGGGGCGGAGTGCT. It is translated as CASSELGGRSA. The full CDR3 is CASSELGGRSAEQFF.

Turning to this clone: Since a much larger clone is just one base distant, this may be a read error. Gene names refer to mouse genes. The sequenced part of the CDR3 DNA is TGTGCCAGCAGTGACAAGGGTGCAGAA. This sequence encodes CASSDKGAE. The CDR3 in full is CASSDKGAETLYF. V gene TRBV13-1 combines with J gene TRBJ2-3; D is undetermined. The CDR3 is cut off 4 residues early in the read; its end comes from the germline J gene. Per the germline V gene, CDR1 is NSHNY and CDR2 is SYGAGN. Trimming removed 2 bases at V and 1 base at J, with 5 bases between. There are 13 residues in the CDR3.

Comments on this clone: The genes are named according to mouse. Incomplete CDR3 DNA: TGTGCCGGCGGGACAACAAACACCGGG. It specifies CAGGTTNTG. The entire CDR3 reads CAGGTTNTGQLYF. This chain joins TRBV13-3 and TRBJ2-2; possible D gene TRBD1, 6 bases. Read coverage stops 4 residues before the CDR3 terminus; the germline J gene supplies the remainder. The germline V gene has CDR1 NNHDY and CDR2 SYVADS. This CDR3 contains 13 residues. The V end was cut by 10 bases, the J end by 0 bases, with 10 bases between.

With regard to this clone: Gene names are the mouse ones. The CDR3 is CASSEWELGVSYEQYF. The sequenced part of the CDR3 DNA is TGTGCCAGCAGTGAATGGGAACTGGGGGTATCCTAT. The rearrangement uses TRBV13-1 and TRBJ2-7; 8 nucleotides agree with TRBD2. With the read ending 4 residues before the CDR3 end, the germline J gene is used to fill in that end. The CDR3 is 16 residues long. Trimming at V came to 2 bases and at J to 1 base, leaving 8 bases not matched to a gene. Germline CDR1 NSHNY, CDR2 SYGAGN.

This clone came up a few times. Gene names refer to mouse genes. The read stops 4 residues short of the end of the CDR3; the missing end is completed from the germline J gene. The chain joins TRBV17 to TRBJ1-1, with D perhaps TRBD1 (6 bases). The CDR3 sequence is 12 residues long. Germline CDR1 is MNHDT and CDR2 is YYDKIL. The covered CDR3 bases are TGTGCTAGCAGTAGTGGGGGGCCA. Residues: CASSSGGP. The complete CDR3 protein is CASSSGGPEVFF.

This clone was recorded a few times. Any gene name here is a mouse gene name. The CDR3 end is not reached by the read, which stops 4 residues before it; the germline J gene fills it in. V usage is TRBV13-3 and J usage is TRBJ1-2; 8 nucleotides agree with TRBD1. The CDR3 contains 14 residues. The germline V gene encodes CDR1 NNHDY and CDR2 SYVADS. V shed 5 bases, J shed 1 base, and the junction held 4 bases outside the gene matches. CDR3 DNA, as far as it was read: TGTGCCAGCAGGCCCGGGACAGGAAACTCC. Residues: CASRPGTGNS. The entire CDR3 protein reads CASRPGTGNSDYTF.

This clone was counted between two and nine times. Germline and genes: mouse. The read terminates 4 residues before the CDR3 end, so the remaining end is supplied by the germline J gene. The gene calls are TRBV19 and TRBJ2-1; TRBD1 aligns across 7 bases. CDR3 size: 11 residues. V was clipped by 7 bases and J by 5 bases; unmatched bases: 0. The V gene's germline CDR1 is FNHDT and CDR2 SITEND (reference sequence). This CDR3 reads CASGTDAEQFF. The sequenced part of the CDR3 DNA is TGTGCCAGCGGGACAGATGCT.

This clone was detected a few times. Each gene name is a mouse one. The read finishes 3 residues shy of the CDR3 end, and the germline J gene is used to complete it. This chain uses TRBV19 with TRBJ1-6; D perhaps matches TRBD1 (6 bases). TRBJ1-6 is noted as an ORF with a role that remains uncertain. V was pared by 1 base and J by 0 bases, with 11 bases between. The germline gives CDR1 FNHDT, CDR2 SITEND (reference sequence). This CDR3 has 17 amino acids. CDR3 loop: CASSIRQGPSYNSPLYF. Partial CDR3 DNA: TGTGCCAGCAGTATACGCCAGGGGCCTTCCTATAATTCGCCC.

About this clone itself: Germline and genes: mouse. The CDR3 end is not reached by the read, which stops 4 residues before it; the germline J gene fills it in. The chain combines TRBV13-1 with TRBJ2-3, with TRBD1 matching 8 bases. From germline, CDR1 is NSHNY and CDR2 SYGAGN. The J segment lost 1 base and the V segment lost 5 bases, leaving 6 bases of the junction unmatched. The CDR3 consists of 15 residues. CDR3 sequence reads: CASSLRGPGAETLYF. The covered CDR3 bases are TGTGCCAGCAGCCTCAGGGGGCCAGGTGCAGAA.

Comment on this clone: Gene names and germline refer to mouse. The DNA ends 4 residues before the CDR3 does, and the rest of the CDR3 is filled in from the germline J gene. The chain carries TRBV17 and TRBJ2-7; D possibly corresponds to TRBD1 (6 bases). The CDR3 is made up of 13 amino acids. Germline loops: CDR1 MNHDT, CDR2 YYDKIL. CDR3 DNA (partial): TGTGCTAGCAGTAGGCCACAGGGATAT. It specifies CASSRPQGY. The CDR3 in full is CASSRPQGYEQYF. The full variable domain, in which reference TRBV17 and TRBJ2-7 provide the parts outside the CDR3, is DTTVKQNPRYKLARVGKPVNLICSQTMNHDTMYWYQKKPNQAPKLLLFYYDKILNREADTFEKFQSSRPNNSFCSLYIGSAGLEYSAMYLCASSRPQGYEQYFGPGTRLTVL.

This clone has only a few counts. Gene labels here are mouse ones. CDR3 protein: CASSIIGDANTGQLYF. The CDR3 DNA, read in part, is TGTGCCAGCAGTATAATTGGGGATGCAAACACCGGG. This rearrangement joins TRBV19 to TRBJ2-2, with a weak D call TRBD2 (5 bases). The read ends 4 residues shy of where the CDR3 ends; the end is completed using the germline J gene. V lost 1 base, J lost 0 bases, and 10 bases lay in between. CDR3 length: 16 amino acids. Germline V gives CDR1 FNHDT, CDR2 SITEND (reference sequence).

Concerning this clone: Mouse germline and gene names are used. The CDR3 end falls 4 residues outside the read, so it is completed with the germline J gene. Within the sample, other DNA sequences also encode this same CDR3. The chain recombines TRBV13-2 with TRBJ2-1; possible D gene TRBD1, 5 bases. The CDR3 runs to 13 residues. V lost 2 bases to trimming and J lost 4 bases, with 7 bases between them. Germline V gives CDR1 NNHNN, CDR2 SYGAGS (reference sequence). Incomplete CDR3 DNA: TGTGCCAGCGGTGAGCAGGGTTATGCT. It specifies CASGEQGYA. The CDR3 in full is CASGEQGYAEQFF.

This clone has a count of ten or more. The listed genes are named as in mouse. Coverage ceases 3 residues before the CDR3 finishes, and the germline J gene fills in the end. The sample holds other DNA sequences that translate to the same CDR3. The genes are TRBV13-1 and TRBJ1-6; unclear D gene. TRBJ1-6 is noted as an ORF with a role that remains uncertain. V was cut by 0 bases and J by 1 base, with 5 bases left in between. The CDR3 has 15 amino acids. Germline assignment: CDR1 NSHNY and CDR2 SYGAGN. CDR3 amino acids: CASSDDRSYNSPLYF. The CDR3 DNA, read in part, is TGTGCCAGCAGTGATGACAGATCCTATAATTCGCCC.

With respect to this clone: The listed genes are named as in mouse. The read gets to within 4 residues of the CDR3 end, and the germline J gene fills in the rest. The chain carries TRBV19 and TRBJ2-7; possible D gene TRBD1, 5 bases. Germline V gene data show CDR1 as FNHDT and CDR2 as SITEND (reference sequence). The CDR3 spans 12 residues. The sequenced part of the CDR3 DNA is TGTGCCAGCAGTACAAGGGGAGAT. Residues: CASSTRGD. The complete CDR3 sequence is CASSTRGDEQYF.

Concerning this clone: Each gene name is a mouse one. The read ends 4 residues before the CDR3 terminus; that terminus is restored from the germline J gene. Different DNA sequences within this sample yield the same CDR3. The V gene is TRBV5, the J gene TRBJ2-1; possible D gene TRBD2, 5 bases. This CDR3 spans 15 amino acids. CDR1 and CDR2 from the germline V gene are LGHNA and YNLKQL (reference sequence). V lost 0 bases and J lost 6, with 12 bases in between. The CDR3 sequence is CASSQDLGGSAEQFF. CDR3 bases read: TGTGCCAGCAGCCAAGACCTGGGAGGGTCTGCT.

This clone showed up just a few times. Mouse gene names apply. The read stops 4 residues short of the end of the CDR3; the missing end is completed from the germline J gene. This chain connects TRBV14 to TRBJ2-1; possible D gene TRBD1, 6 bases. The CDR3 has 16 residues. Germline CDR1 reads SGHDT; CDR2 reads FRDEAV. The ends were cut back, 5 bases at V and 0 bases at J, with 15 bases in the middle. CDR3 DNA (partial): TGTGCCAGCAGCCCCTTCCGGGACAATAACTATGCT. It translates to CASSPFRDNNYA. The complete CDR3 sequence is CASSPFRDNNYAEQFF.

About this clone itself: The germline and genes are mouse ones. The CDR3 goes on 4 residues after the read ends, and that part is filled in from the germline J gene. The rearrangement links TRBV1 to TRBJ2-3; possible D gene TRBD2, 6 bases. Germline V gene sequence: CDR1 NSQYPW, CDR2 LRSPGD (reference sequence). The germline V and J ends were trimmed by 0 bases and 0 bases, with 10 bases remaining between them. This CDR3 is built from 16 residues. Incomplete CDR3 DNA: TGCACCTGCAGTGCAGATTTCCTGGGGAGTGCAGAA. It is translated as CTCSADFLGSAE. The full CDR3 reads CTCSADFLGSAETLYF.

This clone was counted only a few times. Mouse germline and gene names are used. The read ends 4 residues before the CDR3 terminus; that terminus is restored from the germline J gene. Other DNA sequences in this specimen translate into the identical CDR3. The chain carries TRBV1 and TRBJ1-1; possibly TRBD1 for D (5 bases). The CDR3 length is 14 residues. Deletions cut 0 bases from V and 3 bases from J, with 8 bases between. Germline V gene lookup returns CDR1 NSQYPW and CDR2 LRSPGD (reference sequence). CDR3 region: CTCSADRGDTEVFF. Incomplete CDR3 DNA: TGCACCTGCAGTGCAGATCGGGGGGACACA.

Concerning this clone: This may come from a read error, since a much larger clone is one base off. Each gene name is a mouse one. The sample contains more than one DNA sequence encoding this CDR3. The CDR3 reads CASSQDRGDTQYF. The DNA read from the CDR3 is TGTGCCAGCAGCCAGGACAGGGGAGAC. The rearrangement links TRBV19 to TRBJ2-5; TRBD1 agrees at 9 bases. The CDR3 end falls 4 residues outside the read, so it is completed with the germline J gene. The CDR3 spans 13 residues. Germline V gives CDR1 FNHDT, CDR2 SITEND (reference sequence).

In the case of this clone: Genes and germline are mouse. The read terminates 4 residues ahead of where the CDR3 ends, so the germline J gene completes it. The identical CDR3 is also encoded by other nucleotide sequences in the sample. This rearrangement joins TRBV31 to TRBJ2-5, with D possibly matching TRBD1 (6 bases). Trimming stripped 0 bases from V and 2 bases from J, with 9 bases between. This CDR3 is 14 amino acids long. Germline V lookup: CDR1 GKSSPN, CDR2 SITVG. CDR3 DNA, as far as it was read: TGTGCCTGGAGTCTAGGCAGGGGCCAAGAC. It encodes CAWSLGRGQD. The entire CDR3 protein reads CAWSLGRGQDTQYF.

Note on this clone: Gene labels here are mouse ones. The CDR3 end lies 4 residues beyond the end of the read and is filled in from the germline J gene. The same CDR3 can be traced to other DNA sequences in this sample. This chain joins TRBV19 and TRBJ2-5, with 7 bases that match TRBD2. V gave up 0 bases and J gave up 3 bases; unmatched junction bases: 1. This CDR3 is built from 14 residues. Germline V lookup: CDR1 FNHDT, CDR2 SITEND (reference sequence). Here the CDR3 reads CASSIAGGQDTQYF. The covered CDR3 bases are TGTGCCAGCAGTATAGCTGGGGGACAAGAC.

In its sample, this clone was seen a few times. Gene names refer to mouse genes. The read stops 4 residues short of the end of the CDR3; the missing end is completed from the germline J gene. The sample contains more than one DNA sequence encoding this CDR3. This chain uses TRBV13-1 with TRBJ2-3; 9 bases are a match to TRBD2. With 3 bases clipped from V and 3 bases from J, the junction kept 2 bases outside the gene matches. From germline, CDR1 is NSHNY and CDR2 SYGAGN. CDR3 length equals 14 residues. CDR3 DNA, as far as it was read: TGTGCCAGCAGTGGGACTGGGGCAGCAGAA. This gives the protein CASSGTGAAE. The entire CDR3 reads CASSGTGAAETLYF.

There are many counts of this clone. Mouse germline and gene names are used. The CDR3 end falls 4 residues outside the read, so it is completed with the germline J gene. This CDR3 is also generated by other DNA sequences in the sample. The gene calls are TRBV13-3 and TRBJ2-1, with 8 bases aligning to TRBD1. The CDR3 has 14 amino acids. V trimming: 3 bases; J trimming: 1 base; junction bases outside the gene matches: 0. Germline lookup yields CDR1 NNHDY and CDR2 SYVADS. The CDR3 bases that were read are TGTGCCAGCAGTGGGACAGGGAACTATGCT. This encodes CASSGTGNYA. The full CDR3 sequence reads CASSGTGNYAEQFF.

This clone was recorded a few times. Mouse germline and gene names are used. The sequenced fragment ends 4 residues before the CDR3 boundary, so the rest is inferred from the germline J gene. The chain links TRBV13-3 to TRBJ1-1, with D unresolved. Germline assignment: CDR1 NNHDY and CDR2 SYVADS. Trimming removed 5 bases from V and 0 bases from J, with 2 bases in between. This CDR3 is built from 11 residues. CDR3 DNA (partial): TGTGCCAGCAGAAAGAACACA. Protein product: CASRKNT. The CDR3 reads in full as CASRKNTEVFF.

Note on this clone: Germline and genes here are mouse. The observed sequence ends 4 residues before the CDR3 terminus, with the missing tail filled in from the germline J gene. The genes are TRBV13-2 and TRBJ2-3; D gene unclear. The CDR3 loop spans 12 amino acids. Trimming removed 5 bases from V and 3 bases from J, with 7 bases in between. Per germline, CDR1 NNHNN and CDR2 SYGAGS (reference sequence). The CDR3 bases that were read are TGTGCCAGCGGAGCGAGGGCAGAA. Protein product: CASGARAE. The entire CDR3 protein reads CASGARAETLYF.

Notes on this clone: Germline and genes here are mouse. The missing CDR3 end, 4 residues past where the read stops, is filled in from the germline J gene. The sample holds other DNA sequences that translate to the same CDR3. The V call is TRBV19, the J call TRBJ2-2, with 8 positions matching TRBD2. Germline assignment: CDR1 FNHDT and CDR2 SITEND (reference sequence). The CDR3 runs 16 residues. The junction had 6 bases not matched to a gene; V was cut back by 5 bases and J by 0 bases. CDR3 bases read: TGTGCCAGCAGCCGCGACTGGGGCGCAAACACCGGG. It is translated as CASSRDWGANTG. The entire CDR3 sequence reads CASSRDWGANTGQLYF.

This clone has a count of ten or more. Genes and germline come from the mouse. The CDR3 end lies 4 residues beyond the end of the read and is filled in from the germline J gene. Other DNA sequences from this sample encode an identical CDR3 as well. The chain joins TRBV13-1 to TRBJ2-5; D perhaps matches TRBD2 (7 bases). Germline assignment: CDR1 NSHNY and CDR2 SYGAGN. This CDR3 comprises 13 residues. CDR3 DNA (partial): TGTGCCAGCAGTGATGGGGGGGCTGAC. As protein: CASSDGGAD. The complete CDR3 protein is CASSDGGADTQYF.

On this clone: Gene labels here are mouse ones. The CDR3 end lies 4 residues beyond the end of the read and is filled in from the germline J gene. The genes are TRBV13-3 and TRBJ2-1, with TRBD2 matching 10 bases. Looked up from germline, CDR1 is NNHDY and CDR2 is SYVADS. The CDR3 spans 15 residues. The ends lost 2 bases at V and 5 bases at J; junction bases unmatched: 4. Incomplete CDR3 DNA: TGTGCCAGCAGTGACGGCTGGGGGGGCGATGCT. Translating gives CASSDGWGGDA. Given in full, the CDR3 is CASSDGWGGDAEQFF.